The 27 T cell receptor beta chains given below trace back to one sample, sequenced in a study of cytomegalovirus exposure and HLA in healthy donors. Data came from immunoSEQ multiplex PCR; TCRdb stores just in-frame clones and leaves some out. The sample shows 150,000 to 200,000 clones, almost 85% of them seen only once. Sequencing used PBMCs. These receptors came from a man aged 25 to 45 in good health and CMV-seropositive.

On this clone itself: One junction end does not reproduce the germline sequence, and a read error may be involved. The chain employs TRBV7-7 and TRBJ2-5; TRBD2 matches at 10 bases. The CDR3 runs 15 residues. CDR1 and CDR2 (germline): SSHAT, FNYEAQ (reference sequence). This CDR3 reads CASSLALAGVETQYF. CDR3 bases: TGTGCTAGCAGCTTAGCCCTAGCGGGAGTTGAGACCCAGTACTTC.

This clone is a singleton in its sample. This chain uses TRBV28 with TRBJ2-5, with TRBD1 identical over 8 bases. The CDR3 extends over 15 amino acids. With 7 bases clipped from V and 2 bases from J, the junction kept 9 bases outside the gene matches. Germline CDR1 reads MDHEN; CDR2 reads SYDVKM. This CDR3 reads CASILQGERQETQYF. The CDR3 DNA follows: TGTGCCAGCATCCTACAGGGGGAAAGGCAAGAGACCCAGTACTTC.

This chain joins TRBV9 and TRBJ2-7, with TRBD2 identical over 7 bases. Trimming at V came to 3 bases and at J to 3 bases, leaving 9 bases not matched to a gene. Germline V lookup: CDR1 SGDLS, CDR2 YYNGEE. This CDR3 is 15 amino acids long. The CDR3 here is CASSESGSGIYEQYF. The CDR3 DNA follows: TGTGCCAGCAGCGAGAGCGGCAGCGGGATCTACGAGCAGTACTTC.

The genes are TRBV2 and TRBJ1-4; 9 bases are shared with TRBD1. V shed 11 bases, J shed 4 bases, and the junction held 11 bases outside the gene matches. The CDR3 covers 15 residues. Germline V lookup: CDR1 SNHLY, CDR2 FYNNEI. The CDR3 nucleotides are TGTGCCGTAAGACCAGGACAGGGGAATAATGAAAAACTGTTTTTT. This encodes CAVRPGQGNNEKLFF.

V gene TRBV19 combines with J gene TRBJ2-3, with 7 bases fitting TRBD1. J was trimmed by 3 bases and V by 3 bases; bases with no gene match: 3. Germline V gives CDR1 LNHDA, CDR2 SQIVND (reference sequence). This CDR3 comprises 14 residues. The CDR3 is CASSMRQGTDTQYF. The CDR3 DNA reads TGTGCCAGTAGTATGCGACAGGGTACAGATACGCAGTATTTT.

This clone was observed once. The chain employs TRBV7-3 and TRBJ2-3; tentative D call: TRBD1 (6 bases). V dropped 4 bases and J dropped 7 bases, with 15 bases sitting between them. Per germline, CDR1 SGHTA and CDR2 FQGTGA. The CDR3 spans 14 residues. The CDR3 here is CASSSLTGLNTQYF. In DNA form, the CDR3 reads TGTGCCAGCAGCTCCTTGACAGGTTTAAATACGCAGTATTTT.

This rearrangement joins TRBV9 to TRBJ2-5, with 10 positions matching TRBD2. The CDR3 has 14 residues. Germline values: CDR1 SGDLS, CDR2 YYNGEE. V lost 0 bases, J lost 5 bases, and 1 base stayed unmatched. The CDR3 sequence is CASSVASGGETQYF. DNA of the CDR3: TGTGCCAGCAGCGTAGCTAGCGGGGGTGAGACCCAGTACTTC. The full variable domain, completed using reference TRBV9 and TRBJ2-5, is DSGVTQTPKHLITATGQRVTLRCSPRSGDLSVYWYQQSLDQGLQFLIQYYNGEERAKGNILERFSAQQFPDLHSELNLSSLELGDSALYFCASSVASGGETQYFGPGTRLLVL.

The CDR3 DNA follows: TGTGCCAGCAGCTTAGCGCTCGGGGAGGGGCAGCCCCAGCATTTT. Its protein is CASSLALGEGQPQHF. The chain combines TRBV7-2 with TRBJ1-5, with D possibly being TRBD1 (5 bases). Germline V lookup: CDR1 SGHTA, CDR2 FQGNSA. The CDR3 consists of 15 residues. V shed 0 bases and J shed 7 bases, with 13 bases lying between them.

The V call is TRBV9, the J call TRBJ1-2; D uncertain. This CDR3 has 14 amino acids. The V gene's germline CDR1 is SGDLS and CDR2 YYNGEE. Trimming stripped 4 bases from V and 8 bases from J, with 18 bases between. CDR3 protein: CASSPTLVGEGYTF. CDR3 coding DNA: TGTGCCAGCAGCCCGACCCTCGTGGGCGAGGGCTACACCTTC.

The CDR3 reads CATTGTGVLTYEQYF. CDR3 nucleotides: TGTGCCACAACCGGGACAGGGGTACTTACCTACGAGCAGTACTTC. This chain connects TRBV25-1 to TRBJ2-7; 10 nucleotides match TRBD1. The CDR3 has 15 amino acids. Germline V lookup: CDR1 MGHDK, CDR2 SYGVNS. J lost 2 bases, V lost 10 bases, and 11 bases had no gene match.

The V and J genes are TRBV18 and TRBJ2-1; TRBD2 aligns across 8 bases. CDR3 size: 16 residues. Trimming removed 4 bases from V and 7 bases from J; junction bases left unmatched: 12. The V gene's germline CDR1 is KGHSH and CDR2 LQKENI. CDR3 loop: CASSLSLAGKGNEQFF. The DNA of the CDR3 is TGTGCCAGCTCACTGTCTTTAGCGGGGAAGGGGAATGAGCAGTTCTTC.

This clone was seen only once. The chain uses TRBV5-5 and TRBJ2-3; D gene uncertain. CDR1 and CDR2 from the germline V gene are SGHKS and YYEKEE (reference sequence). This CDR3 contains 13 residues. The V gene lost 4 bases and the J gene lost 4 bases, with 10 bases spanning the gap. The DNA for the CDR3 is TGTGCCAGCAGCATCGTAACAGCAGATACGCAGTATTTT. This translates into CASSIVTADTQYF.

CDR3 DNA: TGTGCCAGCAGTTTACTAGCGGAATCCTACAATGAGCAGTTCTTC. This codes for CASSLLAESYNEQFF. J is TRBJ2-1 and V is TRBV6-1, with TRBD2 matching 8 bases. CDR1 and CDR2 (germline): MNHNS, SASEGT. V trimming: 5 bases; J trimming: 1 base; junction bases outside the gene matches: 4. The CDR3 runs to 15 residues.

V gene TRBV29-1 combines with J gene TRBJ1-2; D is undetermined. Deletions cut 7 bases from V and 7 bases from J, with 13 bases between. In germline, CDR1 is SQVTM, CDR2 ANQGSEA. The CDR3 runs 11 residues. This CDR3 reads CSAIGRSGYTF. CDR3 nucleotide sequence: TGCAGCGCCATTGGGAGGAGTGGCTACACCTTC.

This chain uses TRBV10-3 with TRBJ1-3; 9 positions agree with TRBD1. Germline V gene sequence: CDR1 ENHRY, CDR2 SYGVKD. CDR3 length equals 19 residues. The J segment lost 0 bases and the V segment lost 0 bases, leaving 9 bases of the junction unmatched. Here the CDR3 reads CAISESGQGREYSGNTIYF. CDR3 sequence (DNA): TGTGCCATCAGTGAGTCGGGACAGGGCCGGGAGTACTCTGGAAACACCATATATTTT.

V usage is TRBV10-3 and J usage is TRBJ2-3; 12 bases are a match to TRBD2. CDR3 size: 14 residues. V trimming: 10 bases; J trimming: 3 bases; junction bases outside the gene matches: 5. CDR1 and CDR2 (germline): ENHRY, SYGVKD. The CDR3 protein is CASYGTSGTDTQYF. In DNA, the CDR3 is TGTGCCAGTTACGGGACTAGCGGGACAGATACGCAGTATTTT.

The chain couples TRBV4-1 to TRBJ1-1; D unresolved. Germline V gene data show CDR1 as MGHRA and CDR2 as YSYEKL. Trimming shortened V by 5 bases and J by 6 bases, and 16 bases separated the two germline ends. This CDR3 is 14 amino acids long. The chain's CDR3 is CASSSPTVMPEAFF. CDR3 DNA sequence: TGCGCCAGCAGCTCACCTACTGTTATGCCTGAAGCTTTCTTT.

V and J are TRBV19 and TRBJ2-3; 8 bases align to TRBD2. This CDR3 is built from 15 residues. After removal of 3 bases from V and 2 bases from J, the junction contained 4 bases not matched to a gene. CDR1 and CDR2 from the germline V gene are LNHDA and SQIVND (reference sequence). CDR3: CASSILAGITDTQYF. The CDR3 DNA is TGTGCCAGTAGTATCCTAGCGGGTATCACAGATACGCAGTATTTT.

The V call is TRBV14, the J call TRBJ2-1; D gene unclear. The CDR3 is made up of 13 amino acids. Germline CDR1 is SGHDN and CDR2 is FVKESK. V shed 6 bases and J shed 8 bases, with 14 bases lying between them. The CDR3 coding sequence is TGTGCCAGCAGGCCCCTAGGTACCCATGAGCAGTTCTTC. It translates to CASRPLGTHEQFF.

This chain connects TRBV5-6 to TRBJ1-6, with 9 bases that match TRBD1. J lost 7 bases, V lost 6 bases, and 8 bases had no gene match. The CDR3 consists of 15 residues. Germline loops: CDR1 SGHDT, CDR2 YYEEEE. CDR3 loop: CASISRDRVNSPLHF. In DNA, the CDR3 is TGTGCCAGCATCTCCAGGGACAGGGTCAATTCACCCCTCCACTTT.

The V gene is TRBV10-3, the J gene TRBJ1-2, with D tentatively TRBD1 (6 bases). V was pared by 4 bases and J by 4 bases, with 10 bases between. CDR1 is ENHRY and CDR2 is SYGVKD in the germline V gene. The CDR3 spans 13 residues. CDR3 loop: CAISGGQIYGYTF. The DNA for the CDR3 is TGTGCCATCAGTGGGGGACAAATCTATGGCTACACCTTC.

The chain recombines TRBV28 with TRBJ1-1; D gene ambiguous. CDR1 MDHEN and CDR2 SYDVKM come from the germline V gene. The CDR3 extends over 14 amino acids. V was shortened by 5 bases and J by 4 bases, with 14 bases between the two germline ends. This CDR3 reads CASSRILRGTEAFF. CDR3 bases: TGTGCCAGCAGTAGGATACTACGCGGCACTGAAGCTTTCTTT.

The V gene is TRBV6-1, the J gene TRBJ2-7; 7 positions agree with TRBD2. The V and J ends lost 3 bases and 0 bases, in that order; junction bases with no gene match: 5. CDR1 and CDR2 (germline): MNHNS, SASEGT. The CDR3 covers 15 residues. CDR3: CASSEPGGSSYEQYF. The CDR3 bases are TGTGCCAGCAGTGAGCCCGGGGGGAGCTCCTACGAGCAGTACTTC.

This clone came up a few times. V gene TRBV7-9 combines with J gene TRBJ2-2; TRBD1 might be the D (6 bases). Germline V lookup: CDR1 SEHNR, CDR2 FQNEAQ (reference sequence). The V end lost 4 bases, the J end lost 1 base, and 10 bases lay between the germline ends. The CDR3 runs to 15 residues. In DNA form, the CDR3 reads TGTGCCAGCAGCTCCCAGACAGGGAACACCGGGGAGCTGTTTTTT. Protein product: CASSSQTGNTGELFF. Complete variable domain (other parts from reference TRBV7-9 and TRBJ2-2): DTGVSQNPRHKITKRGQNVTFRCDPISEHNRLYWYRQTLGQGPEFLTYFQNEAQLEKSRLLSDRFSAERPKGSFSTLEIQRTEQGDSAMYLCASSSQTGNTGELFFGEGSRLTVL.

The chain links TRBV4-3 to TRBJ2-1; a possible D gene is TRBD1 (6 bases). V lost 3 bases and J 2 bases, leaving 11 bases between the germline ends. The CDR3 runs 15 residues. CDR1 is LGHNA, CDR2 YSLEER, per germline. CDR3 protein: CASSQGGGTYNEQFF. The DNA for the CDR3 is TGCGCCAGCAGCCAGGGTGGGGGCACCTACAATGAGCAGTTCTTC.

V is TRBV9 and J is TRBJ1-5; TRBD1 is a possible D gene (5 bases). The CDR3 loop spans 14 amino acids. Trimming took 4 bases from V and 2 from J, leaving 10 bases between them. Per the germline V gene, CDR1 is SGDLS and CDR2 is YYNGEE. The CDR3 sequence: CASSLGGGNQPQHF. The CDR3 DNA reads TGTGCCAGCAGCCTGGGGGGGGGCAATCAGCCCCAGCATTTT.

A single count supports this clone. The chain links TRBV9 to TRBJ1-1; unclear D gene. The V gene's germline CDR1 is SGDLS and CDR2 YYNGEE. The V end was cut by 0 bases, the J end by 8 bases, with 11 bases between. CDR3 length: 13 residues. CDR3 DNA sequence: TGTGCCAGCAGCGTAGCGGGTAGGAGGGAAGCTTTCTTT. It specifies CASSVAGRREAFF.